This entry lists 4 T cell receptor beta chains sequenced from one sample in a study of response to subunit inactivated influenza vaccine. TCRdb analysed the RT-PCR reads with MiXCR anew, one entry per CDR3 protein. Of fewer than 250,000 distinct CDR3 sequences in the sample, about an eighth were seen once. The sample was CD8+ T cells sorted from PBMCs, taken around 5 days after vaccination. The source of these receptors is a man aged 45-65 years who received an inactivated influenza vaccine.

This clonotype has just a few counts. V and J are TRBV5-4 and TRBJ2-3, with 9 nucleotides matching TRBD2. This CDR3 has 14 residues. Germline values: CDR1 SGHNT, CDR2 YYREEE (reference sequence). Trimming cost V 2 bases and J 7 bases; bases outside gene matches: 5. For the CDR3, the DNA is TGTGCCAGCAGCTTTGCGGGGGGGCCAAATACGCAGTATTTT. Translating gives CASSFAGGPNTQYF.

This clonotype has a handful of counts. V usage is TRBV29-1 and J usage is TRBJ2-7, with D unclear. The V and J ends lost 1 base and 4 bases respectively, with 14 bases between them. There are 14 residues in the CDR3. CDR1 and CDR2 (germline): SQVTM, ANQGSEA. The CDR3 sequence: CSVEVKGFDYEQYF. CDR3 in DNA: TGCAGCGTTGAAGTAAAGGGATTCGATTACGAGCAGTACTTC.

This clonotype was detected a few times. The CDR3 region is CASTLSASLSYEQYF. In DNA form, the CDR3 reads TGTGCCTCAACATTATCGGCTAGCCTATCCTACGAGCAGTACTTC. V usage is TRBV30 and J usage is TRBJ2-7; tentatively, D is TRBD2 (5 bases). CDR1 is GTSNPN and CDR2 is SVGIG in the germline V gene (reference sequence). V shed 7 bases and J shed 1 base, with 20 bases lying between them. CDR3 length: 15 residues.

The rearrangement links TRBV3-1 to TRBJ2-7; D not resolved. The CDR3 covers 14 residues. The V end lost 3 bases, the J end lost 4 bases, and 13 bases lay between the germline ends. Germline lookup yields CDR1 LGHDT and CDR2 YNNKEL (reference sequence). The CDR3 DNA follows: TGTGCCAGCAGCCATGGTGGGTGGAATTACGAGCAGTACTTC. This gives the protein CASSHGGWNYEQYF.